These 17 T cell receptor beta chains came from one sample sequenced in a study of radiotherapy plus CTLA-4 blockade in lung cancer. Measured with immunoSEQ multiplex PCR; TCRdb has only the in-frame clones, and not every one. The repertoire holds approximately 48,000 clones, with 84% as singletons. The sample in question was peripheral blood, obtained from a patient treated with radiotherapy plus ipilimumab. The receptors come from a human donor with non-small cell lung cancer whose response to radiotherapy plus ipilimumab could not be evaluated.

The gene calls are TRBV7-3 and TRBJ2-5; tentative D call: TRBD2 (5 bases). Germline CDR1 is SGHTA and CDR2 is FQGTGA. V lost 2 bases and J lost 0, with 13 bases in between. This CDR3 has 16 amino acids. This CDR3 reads CASSLVQRTYQETQYF. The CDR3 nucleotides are TGTGCCAGCAGCTTAGTCCAGCGGACGTACCAAGAGACCCAGTACTTC. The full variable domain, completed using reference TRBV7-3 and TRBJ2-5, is GAGVSQTPSNKVTEKGKYVELRCDPISGHTALYWYRQSLGQGPEFLIYFQGTGAADDSGLPNDRFFAVRPEGSVSTLKIQRTERGDSAVYLCASSLVQRTYQETQYFGPGTRLLVL.

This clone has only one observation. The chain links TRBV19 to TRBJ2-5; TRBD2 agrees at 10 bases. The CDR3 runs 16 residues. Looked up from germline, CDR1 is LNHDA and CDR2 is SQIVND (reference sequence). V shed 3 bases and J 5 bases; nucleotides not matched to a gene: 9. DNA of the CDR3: TGTGCCAGTAGTATGAGAAGTCTAGCGGGAGTTGAGACCCAGTACTTC. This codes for CASSMRSLAGVETQYF. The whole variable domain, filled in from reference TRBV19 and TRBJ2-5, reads DGGITQSPKYLFRKEGQNVTLSCEQNLNHDAMYWYRQDPGQGLRLIYYSQIVNDFQKGDIAEGYSVSREKKESFPLTVTSAQKNPTAFYLCASSMRSLAGVETQYFGPGTRLLVL.

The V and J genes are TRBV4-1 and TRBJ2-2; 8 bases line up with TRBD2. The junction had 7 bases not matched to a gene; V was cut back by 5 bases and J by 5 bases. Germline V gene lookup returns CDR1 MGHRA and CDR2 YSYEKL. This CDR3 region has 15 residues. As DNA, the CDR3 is TGCGCCAGCAGCTTTGGGACTAGGGGGACCGGGGAGCTGTTTTTT. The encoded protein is CASSFGTRGTGELFF.

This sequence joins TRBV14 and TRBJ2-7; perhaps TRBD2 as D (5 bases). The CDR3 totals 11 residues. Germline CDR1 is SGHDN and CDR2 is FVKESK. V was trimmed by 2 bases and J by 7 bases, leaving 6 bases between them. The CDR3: CASSQSGEQYF. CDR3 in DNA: TGTGCCAGCAGCCAATCGGGAGAGCAGTACTTC.

CDR3 residues: CASRKLGGGETQYF. The CDR3 DNA is TGTGCCAGCAGGAAATTAGGGGGCGGGGAGACCCAGTACTTC. V and J are TRBV27 and TRBJ2-5; 7 bases are a match to TRBD1. The J segment lost 5 bases and the V segment lost 6 bases, leaving 9 bases of the junction unmatched. Per germline, CDR1 MNHEY and CDR2 SMNVEV (reference sequence). The CDR3 covers 14 residues.

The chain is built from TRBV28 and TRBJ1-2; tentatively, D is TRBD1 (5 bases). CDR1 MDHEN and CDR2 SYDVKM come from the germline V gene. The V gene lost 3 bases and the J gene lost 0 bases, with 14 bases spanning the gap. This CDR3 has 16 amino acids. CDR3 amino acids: CASSLGGGGTNYGYTF. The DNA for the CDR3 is TGTGCCAGCAGTTTGGGGGGGGGAGGTACTAACTATGGCTACACCTTC.

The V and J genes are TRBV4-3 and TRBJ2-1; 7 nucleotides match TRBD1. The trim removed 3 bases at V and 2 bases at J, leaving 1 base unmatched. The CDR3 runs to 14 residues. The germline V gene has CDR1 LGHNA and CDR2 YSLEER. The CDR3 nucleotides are TGCGCCAGCAGCCACGGGACAGCCTACAATGAGCAGTTCTTC. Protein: CASSHGTAYNEQFF.

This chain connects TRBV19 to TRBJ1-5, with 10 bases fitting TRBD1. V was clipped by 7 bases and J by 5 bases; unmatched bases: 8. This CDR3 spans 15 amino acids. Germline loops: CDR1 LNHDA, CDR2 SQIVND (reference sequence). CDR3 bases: TGTGCCAGTACCGACGGGGGACAGGGGTATCAGCCCCAGCATTTT. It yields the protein CASTDGGQGYQPQHF.

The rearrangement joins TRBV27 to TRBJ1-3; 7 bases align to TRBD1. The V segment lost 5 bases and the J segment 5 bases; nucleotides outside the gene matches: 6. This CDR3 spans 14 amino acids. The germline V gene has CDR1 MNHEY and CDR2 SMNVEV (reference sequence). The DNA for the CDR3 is TGTGCCAGCAGTAAAGACAGGGAACGAAACACCATATATTTT. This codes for CASSKDRERNTIYF.

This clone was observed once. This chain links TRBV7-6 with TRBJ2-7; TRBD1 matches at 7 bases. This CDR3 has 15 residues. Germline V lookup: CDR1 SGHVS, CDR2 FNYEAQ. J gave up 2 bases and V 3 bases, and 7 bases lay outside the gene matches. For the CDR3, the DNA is TGTGCCAGCAGCTTGGAAGACAGGGCTACCTACGAGCAGTACTTC. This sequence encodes CASSLEDRATYEQYF.

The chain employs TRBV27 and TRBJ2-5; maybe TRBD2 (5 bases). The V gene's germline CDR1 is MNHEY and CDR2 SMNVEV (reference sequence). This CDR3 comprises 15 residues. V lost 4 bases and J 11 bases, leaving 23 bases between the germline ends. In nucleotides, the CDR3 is TGTGCCAGCAGTTCTATGGGAGACCGGCCTGGGGAGCAGTACTTC. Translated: CASSSMGDRPGEQYF.

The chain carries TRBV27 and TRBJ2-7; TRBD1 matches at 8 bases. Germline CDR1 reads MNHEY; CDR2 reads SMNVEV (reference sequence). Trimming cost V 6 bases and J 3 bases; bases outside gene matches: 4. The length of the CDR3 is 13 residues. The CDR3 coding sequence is TGTGCCAGCAGCCACGGACAGGGCTACGAGCAGTACTTC. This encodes CASSHGQGYEQYF.

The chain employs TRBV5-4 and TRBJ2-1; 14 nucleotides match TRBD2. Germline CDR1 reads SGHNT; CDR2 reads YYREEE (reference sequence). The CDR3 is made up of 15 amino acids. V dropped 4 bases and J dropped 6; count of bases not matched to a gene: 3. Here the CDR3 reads CASSAGTSGSNEQFF. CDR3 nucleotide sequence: TGTGCCAGCAGCGCCGGGACTAGCGGGAGCAATGAGCAGTTCTTC.

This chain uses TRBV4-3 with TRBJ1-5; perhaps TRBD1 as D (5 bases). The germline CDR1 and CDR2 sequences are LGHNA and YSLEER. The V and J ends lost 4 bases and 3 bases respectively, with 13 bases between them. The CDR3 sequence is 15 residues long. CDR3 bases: TGCGCCAGCAGCCTTCGTTGGGGGGACAATCAGCCCCAGCATTTT. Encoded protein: CASSLRWGDNQPQHF.

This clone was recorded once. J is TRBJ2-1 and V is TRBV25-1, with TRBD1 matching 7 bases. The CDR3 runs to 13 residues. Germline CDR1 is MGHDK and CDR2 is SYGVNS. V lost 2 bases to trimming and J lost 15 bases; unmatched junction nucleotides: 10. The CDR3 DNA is TGTGCCAGCAGTGAAAGAAGGACAGGACTGGTGTTCTTC. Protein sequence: CASSERRTGLVFF.

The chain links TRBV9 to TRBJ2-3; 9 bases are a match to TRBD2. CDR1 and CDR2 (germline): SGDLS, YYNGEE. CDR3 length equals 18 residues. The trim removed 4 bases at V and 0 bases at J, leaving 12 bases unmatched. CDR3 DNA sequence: TGTGCCAGCAGCACCAACGTCTATCTAGCGGGAAGCACAGATACGCAGTATTTT. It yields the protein CASSTNVYLAGSTDTQYF.

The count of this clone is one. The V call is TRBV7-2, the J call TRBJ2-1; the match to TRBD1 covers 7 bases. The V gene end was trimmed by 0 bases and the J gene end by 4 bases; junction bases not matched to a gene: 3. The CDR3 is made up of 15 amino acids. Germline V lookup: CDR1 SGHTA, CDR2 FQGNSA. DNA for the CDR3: TGTGCCAGCAGCTTAGCCGGGACAGTATACAATGAGCAGTTCTTC. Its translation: CASSLAGTVYNEQFF.